The 12 T cell receptor beta chains in this list originate from one sample, sequenced in a study of blood T cell repertoires in COVID-19. Using immunoSEQ multiplex PCR, the repertoire was profiled, and TCRdb retains in-frame clones only, with some absent. The sample yields about 170,000 clones, around 80% seen once. Sequenced: peripheral blood. The origin of the receptors is a woman in her 70s with COVID-19, enrolled during active disease.

J is TRBJ2-1 and V is TRBV11-2; TRBD1 might be the D (5 bases). Trimming took 4 bases from V and 8 from J, leaving 12 bases between them. The length of the CDR3 is 13 residues. The germline V gene has CDR1 SGHAT and CDR2 FQNNGV. CDR3: CASSWGRVHEQFF. The CDR3, as DNA: TGTGCCAGCAGCTGGGGCAGGGTTCATGAGCAGTTCTTC.

This clone was observed a handful of times. V and J are TRBV28 and TRBJ1-1, with D unclear. This CDR3 has 15 amino acids. The V end lost 5 bases, the J end lost 4 bases, and 17 bases lay between the germline ends. CDR1 and CDR2 from the germline V gene are MDHEN and SYDVKM. The CDR3 coding sequence is TGTGCCAGCAGTCCACCCGGGTGGCGGAGCACTGAAGCTTTCTTT. Encoded protein: CASSPPGWRSTEAFF.

V is TRBV4-1 and J is TRBJ1-2; 9 bases map to TRBD1. The trim removed 4 bases at V and 8 bases at J, leaving 11 bases unmatched. Germline V CDR1 and CDR2: MGHRA, YSYEKL. The CDR3 length is 15 residues. The DNA of the CDR3 is TGCGCCAGCAGCCCTCCCCGGGACAGGGAAGAAGGCTACACCTTC. Its translation is CASSPPRDREEGYTF.

The chain couples TRBV6-5 to TRBJ2-1, with 9 nucleotides matching TRBD1. Germline values: CDR1 MNHEY, CDR2 SVGAGI. The CDR3 loop spans 15 amino acids. V lost 8 bases, J lost 5 bases, and 10 bases stayed unmatched. The CDR3 spells CASVFTTGGNNEQFF. The DNA for the CDR3 is TGTGCCAGCGTTTTTACGACAGGGGGAAACAATGAGCAGTTCTTC.

The genes are TRBV9 and TRBJ1-2, with D possibly matching TRBD1 (5 bases). Germline V gene data show CDR1 as SGDLS and CDR2 as YYNGEE. V was cut by 0 bases and J by 3 bases, with 9 bases left in between. The CDR3 runs to 14 residues. CDR3 residues: CASSVGGGDYGYTF. CDR3 in DNA: TGTGCCAGCAGCGTAGGTGGAGGGGACTATGGCTACACCTTC.

The rearrangement uses TRBV5-1 and TRBJ2-7; 16 bases line up with TRBD2. V was clipped by 3 bases and J by 5 bases; unmatched bases: 5. The CDR3 runs 16 residues. Germline V gives CDR1 SGHRS, CDR2 YFSETQ. CDR3 protein: CASSSGTSGRVDEQYF. Here the CDR3 DNA reads TGCGCCAGCAGCTCCGGGACTAGCGGGAGGGTCGACGAGCAGTACTTC.

This chain joins TRBV9 and TRBJ2-2, with 14 bases identical to TRBD2. With 2 bases clipped from V and 4 bases from J, the junction kept 10 bases outside the gene matches. The V gene's germline CDR1 is SGDLS and CDR2 YYNGEE. The CDR3 has 19 amino acids. The CDR3 region has the DNA TGTGCCAGCAGCGTCACGGCGACTAGCGGGGGGGCCGGCACCGGGGAGCTGTTTTTT. This gives the protein CASSVTATSGGAGTGELFF.

The rearrangement joins TRBV29-1 to TRBJ2-2; D is unclear. From germline, CDR1 is SQVTM and CDR2 ANQGSEA. Trimming pared 4 bases from V and 6 bases from J, leaving 6 bases between. The CDR3 loop spans 11 amino acids. The DNA of the CDR3 is TGCAGCGTTGGTCTACCCGGGGAGCTGTTTTTT. Translation gives CSVGLPGELFF.

The J gene is TRBJ1-1, the V gene TRBV18; 11 nucleotides match TRBD1. Germline V gene lookup returns CDR1 KGHSH and CDR2 LQKENI. V dropped 5 bases and J dropped 1; count of bases not matched to a gene: 6. CDR3 size: 16 residues. The CDR3: CASSSTGTGGNTEAFF. The CDR3 nucleotides are TGTGCCAGCTCATCCACCGGGACAGGGGGGAACACTGAAGCTTTCTTT.

The V gene is TRBV27, the J gene TRBJ2-1; 8 nucleotides line up with TRBD2. The CDR3 covers 13 residues. The ends lost 6 bases at V and 8 bases at J; junction bases unmatched: 6. The germline V gene has CDR1 MNHEY and CDR2 SMNVEV (reference sequence). CDR3 sequence (DNA): TGTGCCAGCAGGCTCCCCGGGAGGGATGAGCAGTTCTTC. Translating it yields CASRLPGRDEQFF.

This clone occurred once. The chain couples TRBV12-3 or TRBV12-4 to TRBJ2-5; TRBD1 aligns across 8 bases. This CDR3 region has 11 residues. V was pared by 8 bases and J by 4 bases, with 0 bases of the junction left unmatched. Here the CDR3 DNA reads TGTGCCAGCGGACAGGGAGAGACCCAGTACTTC. Translating it yields CASGQGETQYF.

The chain carries TRBV6-1 and TRBJ1-4; D possibly corresponds to TRBD1 (6 bases). The CDR3 runs to 18 residues. The germline gives CDR1 MNHNS, CDR2 SASEGT. Trimming stripped 2 bases from V and 8 bases from J, with 24 bases between. The CDR3 nucleotides are TGTGCCAGCAGTGAAATAGGGGGTAGTGGGTTACAAACAGAAAAACTGTTTTTT. Protein product: CASSEIGGSGLQTEKLFF.